Listed below are T cell receptor beta chains from one sample, sequenced in a study of STAT5B mutations in CD4+ large granular lymphocyte leukemia. The protocol was immunoSEQ multiplex PCR, while the TCRdb copy is restricted to in-frame clones and leaves out a portion. This table has tens of thousands of clones, around 90% appearing once. The sequenced sample consisted of CD4+ T cells from blood buffy coats. These receptors all come from a human donor in good health. Each CDR3 is given with its conserved first and last residue. A D gene is named only where the DNA matches it firmly. Not every row has a clone size; where given, it reads once, few, many or a size class.

d_gene | j_gene | abundance | v_gene | CDR3nt | CDR3aa
NA | TRBJ2-6 | NA | TRBV5-4 | TGTGCCAGCAGCTTGGTAGGAACGGGCCGCTCTGGGGCCAACGTCCTGACTTTC | CASSLVGTGRSGANVLTF
TRBD1 | TRBJ2-5 | NA | TRBV7-2 | TGTGCCAGCAGCCCAAGGACAGGGCAAATGGAGACCCAGTACTTC | CASSPRTGQMETQYF
TRBD2 | TRBJ2-3 | NA | TRBV7-3 | TGTGCCAGCAGCCCCCGGACTAGCGGGAGCGGAAGCACAGATACGCAGTATTTT | CASSPRTSGSGSTDTQYF
TRBD1 | TRBJ1-5 | NA | TRBV5-6 | TGTGCCAGCAGCCGACGACAGGGAGGGAATCAGCCCCAGCATTTT | CASSRRQGGNQPQHF
TRBD1 | TRBJ2-7 | once | TRBV6-1 | TGTGCCAGCGCGGGACAGGTCAACTACGAGCAGTACTTC | CASAGQVNYEQYF
NA | TRBJ2-3 | NA | TRBV11-2 | TGTGCCAGCAGCTTAGCCCCCGGGAGTCGCACAGATACGCAGTATTTT | CASSLAPGSRTDTQYF
NA | TRBJ1-4 | NA | TRBV18 | TGTGCCAGCTCACCACCAGGGGACGCGGAAAAACTGTTTTTT | CASSPPGDAEKLFF
TRBD2 | TRBJ2-7 | few | TRBV5-1 | TGCGCCAGCAGCAGTGAGACTAGCGGGAGGAATTCCCTGCGGCAGTACTTC | CASSSETSGRNSLRQYF
TRBD1 | TRBJ1-3 | NA | TRBV11-2 | TGTGCCAGCAGCCCTCGGACAGGCTCTGGAAACACCATATATTTT | CASSPRTGSGNTIYF
TRBD2 | TRBJ2-7 | few | TRBV5-1 | TGCGCCAGCAGCTTCCAAGGCGGGAGATCCTCCTACGAGCAGTACTTC | CASSFQGGRSSYEQYF
NA | TRBJ2-3 | NA | TRBV9 | TGTGCCAGCAGCGTAGATCCTAGCACAGATACGCAGTATTTT | CASSVDPSTDTQYF
NA | TRBJ2-2 | NA | TRBV6-5 | TGTGCCAGCAAAGGGGCCTGGGGGTCCGGGGAGCTGTTTTTT | CASKGAWGSGELFF
TRBD1 | TRBJ2-7 | NA | TRBV4-2 | TGTGCCAGCAGCCAGGGGAGGACAGGGTACGAGCAGTACTTC | CASSQGRTGYEQYF
NA | TRBJ2-1 | once | TRBV10-3 | TGTGCCATCAGTGAGAGGGTAAAATCAGGCAATGAGCAGTTCTTC | CAISERVKSGNEQFF
NA | TRBJ2-1 | NA | TRBV11-2 | TGTGCCAGCAGGACCCCAAGACTAGTAGACAATGAGCAGTTCTTC | CASRTPRLVDNEQFF
TRBD2 | TRBJ2-1 | NA | TRBV2 | TGTGCCAGCAGCCCGTGGGGGGGCTCCTACAATGAGCAGTTCTTC | CASSPWGGSYNEQFF
NA | TRBJ1-5 | NA | TRBV15 | TGTGCCACCAGCAGAGAAACAGGGAATAATCAGCCCCAGCATTTT | CATSRETGNNQPQHF
NA | TRBJ2-3 | NA | TRBV7-2 | TGTGCCAGCAGCTTAGATCCGGGAGTGACAGATACGCAGTATTTT | CASSLDPGVTDTQYF
TRBD2 | TRBJ2-6 | NA | TRBV5-4 | TGTGCCAGCAGCTTGGGACTAGCGGTCTCTGGGGCCAACGTCCTGACTTTC | CASSLGLAVSGANVLTF
TRBD2 | TRBJ2-7 | NA | TRBV28 | TGTGCCAGCAGCTCCGGGGGAGGGGCTTACGGCGAGCAGTACTTC | CASSSGGGAYGEQYF
NA | TRBJ2-3 | NA | TRBV7-6 | TGTGCCAGCAGCTTCCAGCCGGCGAGCACAGATACGCAGTATTTT | CASSFQPASTDTQYF
NA | TRBJ1-5 | NA | TRBV5-1 | TGCGCCAGCAGCTTGGAACAGAATCAGTCCCAGCATTTT | CASSLEQNQSQHF
NA | TRBJ1-3 | NA | TRBV7-9 | TGTGCCAGCAGCTCAAGAACGCCGACCTCTGGAAACACCATATATTTT | CASSSRTPTSGNTIYF
NA | TRBJ2-1 | once | TRBV27 | TGTGCCAGCAGTAAGGGCGGTGAGCAGTTCTTC | CASSKGGEQFF
TRBD1 | TRBJ2-1 | NA | TRBV5-1 | TGCGCCAGCAGCGAACAGGGGCGGGTCAATGAGCAGTTCTTC | CASSEQGRVNEQFF
NA | TRBJ1-1 | few | TRBV7-8 | TGTGCCAGCAGCTCTACAGGGCTATCGGCCACTGAAGCTTTCTTT | CASSSTGLSATEAFF
NA | TRBJ2-1 | NA | TRBV19 | TGTGCCAGTAGTCAGGGACAGATCAAAGCGGGAGCCTACAATGAGCAGTTCTTC | CASSQGQIKAGAYNEQFF
TRBD1 | TRBJ2-1 | NA | TRBV15 | TGTGCCACCAGTCGAAGACCGGGACAGGGGTCCTACAATGAGCAGTTCTTC | CATSRRPGQGSYNEQFF
NA | TRBJ2-7 | NA | TRBV4-3 | TGCGCCAGCAGCCAAAGACCTCAACGCGAGCAGTACTTC | CASSQRPQREQYF
NA | TRBJ1-2 | NA | TRBV2 | TGTGCCAGCAGTGCACAGAACCCCCCGGGGGGCTACACCTTC | CASSAQNPPGGYTF
TRBD2 | TRBJ2-1 | NA | TRBV7-3 | TGTGCCAGTTCGAAAGGGGCTAGCGGGAGGGGCGATGAGCAGTTCTTC | CASSKGASGRGDEQFF
NA | TRBJ2-5 | NA | TRBV27 | TGTGCCAGCAGGTTACAGGTCGGGGAGACCCAGTACTTC | CASRLQVGETQYF
TRBD2 | TRBJ2-3 | NA | TRBV6-4 | TGTGCCAGCAGTGACTCAATGGCGGGAGGCACAGATACGCAGTATTTT | CASSDSMAGGTDTQYF
NA | TRBJ1-6 | once | TRBV11-2 | TGTGCCAGCAGCTACGGGTATGGGGCACCCCTCCACTTT | CASSYGYGAPLHF
NA | TRBJ2-1 | NA | TRBV7-8 | TGTGCCAGCACGGGGCCAAAGCGGAGCAACAATGAGCAGTTCTTC | CASTGPKRSNNEQFF
TRBD2 | TRBJ2-5 | NA | TRBV7-2 | TGTGCCAGCAGCTTGACTAGCGGGAGTCACCAAGAGACCCAGTACTTC | CASSLTSGSHQETQYF
TRBD2 | TRBJ2-3 | NA | TRBV4-3 | TGCGCCAGCAGCCAATTTAGCGGGAGGTTAGATACGCAGTATTTT | CASSQFSGRLDTQYF
NA | TRBJ2-7 | NA | TRBV7-8 | TGTGCCAGCAGCTTAGATCTAGCGCGCTCCTACGAGCAGTACTTC | CASSLDLARSYEQYF
NA | TRBJ1-1 | NA | TRBV28 | TGTGCCAGCAGATCAGGGTTTAACACTGAAGCTTTCTTT | CASRSGFNTEAFF
NA | TRBJ1-5 | once | TRBV28 | TGTGCCAGCAGTGGACGACAGCGTAATCAGCCCCAGCATTTT | CASSGRQRNQPQHF
NA | TRBJ1-4 | NA | TRBV7-9 | TGTGCCAGCAGTCCCCCGAGTTGGAGTACTAATGAAAAACTGTTTTTT | CASSPPSWSTNEKLFF